Listed below are T cell receptor beta chains from one sample, sequenced in a study of CD8+ T cells in alopecia areata. Sequencing was performed with immunoSEQ multiplex PCR; in TCRdb, only in-frame clones are kept and a portion is missing. The sample comprises about 120,000 clones, around 56% of which are singletons, and roughly 0.5% rests with the top ten. Sequencing was performed on CD4+ T cells sorted from blood, taken at week 4, from a patient treated with tofacitinib. These receptors came from a human donor with alopecia areata. CDR3s include the opening cysteine and the closing phenylalanine or tryptophan. The D gene is left open where the match is weak. Some rows have no size entry. The others give once, few or many, or a class for an expanded clone.

cdr3_nt cdr3_aa clone_size v_call d_call j_call
TGTGCCAGCAGCCAACAAAGGACAGATGGCTACACCTTC CASSQQRTDGYTF few TRBV7-9 . TRBJ1-2
TGTGCCAGCAGTTACTCCGCAGGGCTTAGCTATGGCTACACCTTC CASSYSAGLSYGYTF few TRBV6-6 . TRBJ1-2
TGTGCCAGCAGACCTCCGGGACTAGTAAACACCGGGGAGCTGTTTTTT CASRPPGLVNTGELFF few TRBV2 TRBD2 TRBJ2-2
TGTGCCAGCAGCTTAACTCTTGGGGCACGAGGAGAGACCCAGTACTTC CASSLTLGARGETQYF . TRBV7-3 . TRBJ2-5
TGTGCCAGCAGTTCGTATCCCGCCCCCGGCGGGAGTCCCTACGAGCAGTACTTC CASSSYPAPGGSPYEQYF . TRBV27 TRBD2 TRBJ2-7
TGTGCCACCAGCAGGGGACCTCGGACAGGGGGCAATCAGCCCCAGCATTTT CATSRGPRTGGNQPQHF . TRBV15 TRBD1 TRBJ1-5
TGCGCCAGCAGCCAAGATGGGGCAGGGTATCCAGATACGCAGTATTTT CASSQDGAGYPDTQYF . TRBV4-1 . TRBJ2-3
TGTGCCAGCAGCCAGGCCGGGAGGAGCGAGCAGTACTTC CASSQAGRSEQYF . TRBV14 TRBD2 TRBJ2-7
TGCGCCAGCAGCTTGGCCGGGGGACAGGGAGACTATGGCTACACCTTC CASSLAGGQGDYGYTF few TRBV5-1 TRBD1 TRBJ1-2
TGCGCCAGCAGCTCCCAACGGTCCGGGACAGGGGGAGAAACTGAAGCTTTCTTT CASSSQRSGTGGETEAFF . TRBV5-1 TRBD1 TRBJ1-1
TGTGCCAGCAGCTTGTTCCAGCGGGCGGAGTACGAGCAGTACTTC CASSLFQRAEYEQYF few TRBV5-4 . TRBJ2-7
TGTACCGCGGGGGAGTCTGGGGCCAACGTCCTGACTTTC CTAGESGANVLTF few TRBV7-9 TRBD2 TRBJ2-6
TGCAGCGTTGCACAGCGGGTTCGGAGTGCAGATACGCAGTATTTT CSVAQRVRSADTQYF . TRBV29-1 . TRBJ2-3
TGCGCCAGCAGCCAACGTCTACAGAAGAACACTGAAGCTTTCTTT CASSQRLQKNTEAFF . TRBV4-1 . TRBJ1-1
TGCAGCGTTGGGGGCAGGGAAATTAATGAGCAGTTCTTC CSVGGREINEQFF once TRBV29-1 . TRBJ2-1
TGTGCCAGCAGCCGGCCGGGGGCCAGCACAGATACGCAGTATTTT CASSRPGASTDTQYF . TRBV5-4 . TRBJ2-3
TGTGCCTGGATCCCCCCATGGCGTCCTAACTATGGCTACACCTTC CAWIPPWRPNYGYTF . TRBV30 . TRBJ1-2
TGTGCCAGCGGCCTCGGGGGGGCCCAAGAGACCCAGTACTTC CASGLGGAQETQYF . TRBV25-1 TRBD2 TRBJ2-5
TGCAGCGTTCAAAAGACGGGGGCTGGGTATGGCTACACCTTC CSVQKTGAGYGYTF few TRBV29-1 . TRBJ1-2
TGCAGCGGTGCATCTGGATACGAGCAGTACTTC CSGASGYEQYF . TRBV29-1 . TRBJ2-7
TGCGCCAGCAGCTCGTACATCGCAGGGGGCGGCGAGCAGTTCTTC CASSSYIAGGGEQFF . TRBV5-1 TRBD1 TRBJ2-1
TGCAGCGTGCAGACTAGCGGGGATACGCAGTATTTT CSVQTSGDTQYF . TRBV29-1 TRBD2 TRBJ2-3
TGTGCCCGACTAAAGGGGTCCCGGGGATCCTACAATGAGCAGTTCTTC CARLKGSRGSYNEQFF . TRBV30 . TRBJ2-1
TGTGCCAGCAGCTTGGGAGATCAGGGACAGGGATATGGCTACACCTTC CASSLGDQGQGYGYTF . TRBV5-6 TRBD1 TRBJ1-2
TGTGCCTGCCAACAGGGAAGGGAAGCTTTCTTT CACQQGREAFF few TRBV30 . TRBJ1-1
TGCAGCGTCCGGACAGGGCCCCTCTACTACGAGCAGTACTTC CSVRTGPLYYEQYF . TRBV29-1 TRBD1 TRBJ2-7
TGTGCCACCGCCCCGGATGGGAGCAATCAGCCCCAGCATTTT CATAPDGSNQPQHF . TRBV25-1 . TRBJ1-5
TGTGCCTGGAGCTTGGGCGGCTCCTACAATGAGCAGTTCTTC CAWSLGGSYNEQFF few TRBV30 . TRBJ2-1
TGTGCCAGCAGCTTAGTAAAAGGGGGCGAGCAGTACTTC CASSLVKGGEQYF . TRBV7-2 . TRBJ2-7
TGTGCCAGCAGCTTGACAGGGTGGGGGACCGGGGAGCTGTTTTTT CASSLTGWGTGELFF few TRBV5-6 . TRBJ2-2
TGTGCCAGCAGTCTCCGGTTCGGACAGCCCCAGCATTTT CASSLRFGQPQHF . TRBV6-1 . TRBJ1-5
TGTGCCAGCAGCTCAGGATTGAACACTGAAGCTTTCTTT CASSSGLNTEAFF . TRBV7-9 . TRBJ1-1
TGTGCCTGGAGCACCCTTGGGGGCGGCTACACCTTC CAWSTLGGGYTF once TRBV30 . TRBJ1-2
TGTGCCAGCAGCTTGTGGGGTAGGGGGACCACCGGGGAGCTGTTTTTT CASSLWGRGTTGELFF few TRBV5-4 . TRBJ2-2
TGTGCCTGCGGCTCCAGGGACCTCTACGAGCAGTACTTC CACGSRDLYEQYF . TRBV30 . TRBJ2-7
TGCAGCGCCAAACCGGGACAGGGTTTCAATGAGCAGTTCTTC CSAKPGQGFNEQFF . TRBV29-1 TRBD1 TRBJ2-1
TGTGCCAGCAGCTCCCGACAGGGCCTTGAAGCTTTCTTT CASSSRQGLEAFF . TRBV7-6 TRBD1 TRBJ1-1
TGTGCCAGCAGCTCCTTTTTGGACGGCTACACCTTC CASSSFLDGYTF few TRBV7-9 . TRBJ1-2
TGTGCCAGCAGTCTCGGACAGGGGAGGGCCTACGAGCAGTACTTC CASSLGQGRAYEQYF . TRBV6-6 TRBD1 TRBJ2-7
TGTGCCAGCAGCCAAGAGCCTGCGGATCGGCAGGCCTACGAGCAGTACTTC CASSQEPADRQAYEQYF few TRBV4-2 . TRBJ2-7
TGCAGCGTTGCATCGGGGCGAAGGGATGGCTACACCTTC CSVASGRRDGYTF . TRBV29-1 . TRBJ1-2
TGTGCCAGCAGCCCCCCCAGCTATACCGGGACTAGGGACTACGAGCAGTACTTC CASSPPSYTGTRDYEQYF . TRBV14 TRBD2 TRBJ2-7
TGTGCCATCAGTGAGTCGGGCGGGGCGGATGATACGCAGTATTTT CAISESGGADDTQYF . TRBV10-3 . TRBJ2-3